One and the same sample provided the 9 T cell receptor beta chains below, sequenced in a study of identifying expanded T cells in peripheral blood. This table comes from immunoSEQ multiplex PCR, and its TCRdb copy is limited to in-frame clones, with some not included. The data hold about 82,000 clones, with approximately 90% observed a single time. Sequences were obtained from blood. Source of these receptors: a person aged 18 to 75 in good health.

The gene calls are TRBV19 and TRBJ1-5; D possibly corresponds to TRBD1 (5 bases). Trimming pared 5 bases from V and 4 bases from J, leaving 18 bases between. From germline, CDR1 is LNHDA and CDR2 SQIVND (reference sequence). This CDR3 is 16 amino acids long. CDR3 coding DNA: TGTGCCAGTAGTTTCGGACACCTCGGTGGGAATCAGCCCCAGCATTTT. This encodes CASSFGHLGGNQPQHF.

This rearrangement joins TRBV11-2 to TRBJ1-1, with D maybe TRBD1 (6 bases). Germline V lookup: CDR1 SGHAT, CDR2 FQNNGV. V was clipped by 4 bases and J by 3 bases, with 21 bases between them. The length of the CDR3 is 17 residues. CDR3 in DNA: TGTGCCAGCAGCTGGCTGGGGGGACACCGGGAATACACTGAAGCTTTCTTT. This sequence encodes CASSWLGGHREYTEAFF.

This chain connects TRBV11-3 to TRBJ2-7; no definite D call. Trimming took off 1 base at V and 6 bases at J, with 4 bases between the two ends. The length of the CDR3 is 11 residues. The germline V gene has CDR1 SGHNT and CDR2 YENEEA. The CDR3 nucleotides are TGTGCCAGCAGCTTAGCCTTCGAGCAGTACTTC. Amino acids: CASSLAFEQYF.

The genes are TRBV4-1 and TRBJ2-2, with 11 bases lining up with TRBD2. Per germline, CDR1 MGHRA and CDR2 YSYEKL. CDR3 length: 17 amino acids. The V gene end was trimmed by 4 bases and the J gene end by 5 bases; junction bases not matched to a gene: 9. The CDR3 here is CASSRGLAGQETGELFF. CDR3 coding DNA: TGCGCCAGCAGCCGCGGACTAGCGGGTCAGGAGACCGGGGAGCTGTTTTTT.

This chain connects TRBV7-9 to TRBJ1-3; D gene unclear. V lost 0 bases and J lost 4, with 4 bases in between. Per germline, CDR1 SEHNR and CDR2 FQNEAQ (reference sequence). CDR3 length equals 13 residues. The DNA of the CDR3 is TGTGCCAGCAGCTTAGCGGGGGGAAACACCATATATTTT. Amino acids: CASSLAGGNTIYF.

For the CDR3, the DNA is TGTGCCAGCTCACAAGTCGCGAGGGAAAACTATGGCTACACCTTC. Its protein is CASSQVARENYGYTF. The chain carries TRBV18 and TRBJ1-2; D gene unclear. The germline V gene has CDR1 KGHSH and CDR2 LQKENI. V gave up 4 bases and J gave up 2 bases, with 14 bases separating them. CDR3 length: 15 amino acids.

V and J are TRBV11-1 and TRBJ1-2; 10 positions match TRBD1. Germline-derived CDR1 and CDR2 are SGHAT and FQDESV (reference sequence). V dropped 5 bases and J dropped 4; count of bases not matched to a gene: 16. There are 18 residues in the CDR3. DNA for the CDR3: TGTGCCAGCAGCCAAGTAGGGACAGGGGCCGCCTCCTCCTATGGCTACACCTTC. It translates to CASSQVGTGAASSYGYTF.

The chain uses TRBV5-1 and TRBJ2-7, with 9 positions matching TRBD1. V lost 2 bases and J lost 6; bases outside the gene matches: 3. This CDR3 has 13 residues. The germline gives CDR1 SGHRS, CDR2 YFSETQ. DNA for the CDR3: TGCGCCAGCAGCTTCACGGACAGGGGCGAGCAGTACTTC. This sequence encodes CASSFTDRGEQYF.

The chain is built from TRBV5-1 and TRBJ2-5, with 10 nucleotides matching TRBD1. Germline CDR1 and CDR2: SGHRS and YFSETQ. The CDR3 covers 13 residues. After removal of 4 bases from V and 5 bases from J, the junction contained 2 bases not matched to a gene. DNA of the CDR3: TGCGCCAGCAGCGACAGGGGGCGGGAGACCCAGTACTTC. Translation gives CASSDRGRETQYF.